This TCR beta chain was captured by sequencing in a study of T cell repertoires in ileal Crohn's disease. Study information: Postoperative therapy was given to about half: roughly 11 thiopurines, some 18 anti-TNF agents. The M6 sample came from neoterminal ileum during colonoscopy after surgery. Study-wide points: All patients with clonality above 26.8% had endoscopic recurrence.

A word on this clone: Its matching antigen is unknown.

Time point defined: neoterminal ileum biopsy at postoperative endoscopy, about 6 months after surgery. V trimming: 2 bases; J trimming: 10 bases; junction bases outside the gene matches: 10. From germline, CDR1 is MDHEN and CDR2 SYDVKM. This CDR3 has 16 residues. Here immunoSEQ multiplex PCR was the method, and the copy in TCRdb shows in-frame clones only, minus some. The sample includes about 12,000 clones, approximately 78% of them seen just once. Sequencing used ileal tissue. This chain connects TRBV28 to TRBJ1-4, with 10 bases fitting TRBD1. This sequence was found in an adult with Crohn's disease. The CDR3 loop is CASSLLGDRGLGKLFF. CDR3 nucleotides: TGTGCCAGCAGTTTACTCGGGGACAGGGGATTAGGAAAACTGTTTTTT.